This T cell receptor beta chain was observed in a study of blood T cell repertoires in COVID-19. Across the whole study: PBMCs, B-cell-depleted T cells, or T cells were the source of the cDNA or gDNA that made up the material.

CDR3 length: 17 residues. The germline V gene has CDR1 MDHEN and CDR2 SYDVKM. In the original processing: By means of reference gene primer amplification, nucleated cell counts were estimated. The repertoire was sequenced with immunoSEQ multiplex PCR; TCRdb's copy has only in-frame clones and lacks some. From that table come the V and J calls and clone size; the DNA was used to work out D and trimming. The sample has 200,000 to 300,000 clones, 80% to 85% seen once. As to this clone: Compared with germline, one end of the junction differs, possibly owing to a read error.

The clonotype originates from a man in his forties or fifties with acute or convalescent COVID-19. The rearrangement links TRBV28 to TRBJ2-1; TRBD1 aligns across 8 bases. The material sequenced was peripheral blood. The CDR3 loop is CASSIWTGTGENNEQFF. For the CDR3, the DNA is TGTGCCAGCAGTATATGGACAGGGACTGGGGAAAACAATGAGCAGTTCTTC.